Following are 24 T cell receptor beta chains from one sample sequenced in a study of vaccination effects on CD4 cells after COVID-19 (dated by TCRdb to the early 2020s). The method behind the library was the immunoSEQ multiplex PCR assay. The table was pulled from immuneACCESS by TCRdb, which kept in-frame rearrangements only. Such tables lose some clones; where checked, under half of the loss comes from unresolved V genes, and the rest has no known cause. In all, the sample holds 40,000 to 45,000 clones, and around 80% of those were seen once. About 3.7% of the sample belongs to the ten largest clones. After around eleven days of culture, CD4+ T cells were isolated with the EasySep CD4+ T cell isolation kit. PCR-confirmed SARS-CoV-2 infection had occurred in convalescent patients between March and December 2020, before the Alpha, Beta and Delta variants emerged in the United States. Two doses of either the BNT162b2 or the mRNA-1273 mRNA SARS-CoV-2 vaccine were administered to participants.

The antigens these receptors bind are not known. This specimen consisted of CD4+ T cells from PBMCs cultured without peptide, obtained after COVID-19 vaccination. These receptors all come from a human donor who had a prior SARS-CoV-2 infection.

The gene calls are TRBV10-3 and TRBJ1-4, with 8 bases lining up with TRBD1. The CDR3 is 16 amino acids. V shed 4 bases, J shed 6 bases, and the junction held 10 bases outside the gene matches. The V gene's germline CDR1 is ENHRY and CDR2 SYGVKD. CDR3 in DNA: TGTGCCATCAGTGCGCAGGGGGCGAGGTCCCATGAAAAACTGTTTTTT. The encoded protein is CAISAQGARSHEKLFF.

The chain couples TRBV11-3 to TRBJ2-3; 9 nucleotides align to TRBD2. The length of the CDR3 is 17 residues. Germline V lookup: CDR1 SGHNT, CDR2 YENEEA. The V segment lost 2 bases and the J segment 2 bases; nucleotides outside the gene matches: 8. The CDR3 reads CASSLRASGTSTDTQYF. CDR3 nucleotides: TGTGCCAGCAGCTTACGGGCTAGCGGGACATCCACAGATACGCAGTATTTT.

The V gene is TRBV5-1, the J gene TRBJ1-2; unclear D gene. This CDR3 is built from 12 residues. Trimming pared 4 bases from V and 5 bases from J, leaving 9 bases between. Germline V lookup: CDR1 SGHRS, CDR2 YFSETQ. The DNA of the CDR3 is TGCGCCAGCAGCCTCCCCGGTTATGGCTACACCTTC. Protein: CASSLPGYGYTF.

This rearrangement joins TRBV7-2 to TRBJ1-5, with D unresolved. Germline CDR1 is SGHTA and CDR2 is FQGNSA. The ends were cut back, 2 bases at V and 7 bases at J, with 12 bases in the middle. This CDR3 contains 14 residues. This chain's CDR3 is CASSLRRGVQPQHF. The CDR3 DNA follows: TGTGCCAGCAGCTTACGGCGCGGAGTCCAGCCCCAGCATTTT.

This clone has a single count. The V call is TRBV13, the J call TRBJ1-1; D unclear. This CDR3 is 13 amino acids long. V was pared by 6 bases and J by 3 bases, with 11 bases between. The germline CDR1 and CDR2 sequences are PRHDT and FYEKMQ (reference sequence). The CDR3 here is CASRKGLDTEAFF. In DNA form, the CDR3 reads TGTGCCAGCAGAAAGGGTCTTGACACTGAAGCTTTCTTT. The complete variable domain, with remaining parts taken from reference TRBV13 and TRBJ1-1, reads AAGVIQSPRHLIKEKRETATLKCYPIPRHDTVYWYQQGPGQDPQFLISFYEKMQSDKGSIPDRFSAQQFSDYHSELNMSSLELGDSALYFCASRKGLDTEAFFGQGTRLTVV.

In the case of this clone: One end of the junction does not line up with germline, which may come from a read error. The rearrangement uses TRBV2 and TRBJ1-1, with D perhaps matching TRBD1 (6 bases). Germline CDR1 and CDR2: SNHLY and FYNNEI. CDR3 length: 10 amino acids. In nucleotides, the CDR3 is TGTGCCAGCAGTACTGGGACATCGACCTTT. Its translation is CASSTGTSTF.

The chain uses TRBV5-1 and TRBJ2-3, with 7 bases fitting TRBD2. In germline, CDR1 is SGHRS, CDR2 YFSETQ. Losses at the gene ends were 0 bases for V and 6 bases for J; bases not matched to a gene: 10. The CDR3 is made up of 16 amino acids. CDR3 protein: CASSLAASGKADTQYF. In DNA form, the CDR3 reads TGCGCCAGCAGCTTGGCGGCTAGCGGTAAAGCGGATACGCAGTATTTT.

Only a few counts were recorded for this clone. This chain connects TRBV3-1 (or the pseudogene TRBV3-2) to TRBJ1-4; 11 bases fit TRBD1. This CDR3 is built from 14 residues. The J segment lost 8 bases and the V segment lost 4 bases, leaving 3 bases of the junction unmatched. CDR1 is LGHDT, CDR2 YNNKEL, per germline (reference sequence). CDR3 nucleotide sequence: TGTGCCAGCAGCCTGGACAGGGGGCGCGAAAAACTGTTTTTT. Amino acid sequence: CASSLDRGREKLFF.

The chain employs TRBV7-8 and TRBJ1-2; perhaps TRBD1 as D (6 bases). The CDR3 spans 13 residues. Germline CDR1 and CDR2: SGHVS and FQNEAQ. V gave up 3 bases and J gave up 4 bases, with 9 bases separating them. The CDR3 DNA reads TGTGCCAGCAGCTTTACAGGGAGCTATGGCTACACCTTC. Encoded protein: CASSFTGSYGYTF.

The table lists this clone with a few counts. The rearrangement joins TRBV5-1 to TRBJ2-7; D gene unclear. Germline lookup yields CDR1 SGHRS and CDR2 YFSETQ. This CDR3 spans 16 amino acids. V shed 2 bases and J shed 2 bases, with 17 bases lying between them. Here the CDR3 DNA reads TGCGCCAGCAGCTTAAGTATCGATTCTGGAACCTACGAGCAGTACTTC. Residues: CASSLSIDSGTYEQYF.

The V call is TRBV3-1 (or the pseudogene TRBV3-2), the J call TRBJ2-6, with D maybe TRBD2 (6 bases). The V gene's germline CDR1 is LGHDT and CDR2 YNNKEL (reference sequence). The CDR3 is 17 amino acids. The germline V and J ends were trimmed by 4 bases and 4 bases, with 17 bases remaining between them. The CDR3 region has the DNA TGTGCCAGCAGCCCGATCCGGGGACTGTACGGGGCCAACGTCCTGACTTTC. Translated: CASSPIRGLYGANVLTF.

This rearrangement joins TRBV6-1 to TRBJ1-5; D unclear. Germline V gene sequence: CDR1 MNHNS, CDR2 SASEGT. V lost 0 bases and J lost 9, with 12 bases in between. The CDR3 is made up of 14 amino acids. Written as DNA, the CDR3 is TGTGCCAGCAGTGAAGCGCCATGGGGAAGGCCCCAGCATTTT. Its translation: CASSEAPWGRPQHF.

The chain uses TRBV19 and TRBJ1-5, with D perhaps TRBD1 (5 bases). The germline V gene has CDR1 LNHDA and CDR2 SQIVND (reference sequence). V was shortened by 9 bases and J by 5 bases, with 14 bases between the two germline ends. The CDR3 runs to 13 residues. The CDR3 protein is CASRDFPHQPQHF. For the CDR3, the DNA is TGTGCCAGCCGGGACTTTCCCCATCAGCCCCAGCATTTT.

This clone was observed a single time. This sequence joins TRBV3-1 (or the pseudogene TRBV3-2) and TRBJ2-7; tentatively, D is TRBD1 (6 bases). Germline CDR1 reads LGHDT; CDR2 reads YNNKEL (reference sequence). CDR3 size: 10 residues. V shed 8 bases and J shed 12 bases, with 14 bases lying between them. For the CDR3, the DNA is TGTGCCAGCCTAGGGGGTCCTCGGTACTTC. It specifies CASLGGPRYF.

This clone was detected only a few times. The chain couples TRBV5-1 to TRBJ2-1, with TRBD2 as a possible D gene (7 bases). V dropped 2 bases and J dropped 12 bases, with 21 bases sitting between them. The CDR3 has 15 residues. Germline values: CDR1 SGHRS, CDR2 YFSETQ. The CDR3, as DNA: TGCGCCAGCAGCTTAAAGGGGGGGACTGGCTCCTTGCAGTTCTTC. Amino acids: CASSLKGGTGSLQFF.

The chain joins TRBV5-1 to TRBJ2-3; the match to TRBD2 covers 9 bases. There are 17 residues in the CDR3. V dropped 0 bases and J dropped 0; count of bases not matched to a gene: 5. Per germline, CDR1 SGHRS and CDR2 YFSETQ. The chain's CDR3 is CASSLEASGTSTDTQYF. CDR3 DNA: TGCGCCAGCAGCTTGGAGGCTAGCGGGACTAGCACAGATACGCAGTATTTT.

This clone was seen more than once but under ten times. Here the CDR3 DNA reads TGTGCCAGCAGGCCCTCTGGGGCCAACGTCCTGACTTTC. Its translation: CASRPSGANVLTF. The genes are TRBV3-1 (or the pseudogene TRBV3-2) and TRBJ2-6, with D unclear. Per the germline V gene, CDR1 is LGHDT and CDR2 is YNNKEL (reference sequence). The CDR3 totals 13 residues. Trimming pared 6 bases from V and 0 bases from J, leaving 3 bases between.

This clone was seen just once. This chain uses TRBV28 with TRBJ2-7; D might be TRBD2 (5 bases). The V end was cut by 2 bases, the J end by 3 bases, with 14 bases between. In germline, CDR1 is MDHEN, CDR2 SYDVKM. This CDR3 contains 15 residues. The CDR3 loop is CASSLGLAGIYEQYF. CDR3 nucleotides: TGTGCCAGCAGTTTAGGGCTAGCCGGCATCTACGAGCAGTACTTC.

The rearrangement links TRBV30 to TRBJ1-1; a weak D match, TRBD1 (6 bases). V gave up 5 bases and J gave up 2 bases, with 12 bases separating them. From germline, CDR1 is GTSNPN and CDR2 SVGIG (reference sequence). CDR3 size: 13 residues. This CDR3 reads CAWATGTNTEAFF. The CDR3 coding sequence is TGTGCCTGGGCGACAGGCACAAACACTGAAGCTTTCTTT. The whole variable domain, filled in from reference TRBV30 and TRBJ1-1, reads SQTIHQWPATLVQPVGSPLSLECTVEGTSNPNLYWYRQAAGRGLQLLFYSVGIGQISSEVPQNLSASRPQDRQFILSSKKLLLSDSGFYLCAWATGTNTEAFFGQGTRLTVV.

In DNA form, the CDR3 reads TGTGCCAGCAGCTTCAGGCTAGCGGGAGATCACCCGGGGGAGCAGTACTTC. As protein: CASSFRLAGDHPGEQYF. This chain uses TRBV7-6 with TRBJ2-7, with TRBD2 matching 10 bases. V shed 3 bases and J 7 bases; nucleotides not matched to a gene: 15. From germline, CDR1 is SGHVS and CDR2 FNYEAQ. This CDR3 contains 17 residues.

V usage is TRBV11-3 and J usage is TRBJ2-3; 9 bases are a match to TRBD2. This CDR3 contains 15 residues. CDR1 and CDR2 (germline): SGHNT, YENEEA. V gave up 1 base and J gave up 6 bases; unmatched junction bases: 5. Here the CDR3 DNA reads TGTGCCAGCAGCTTAGTAGCGGGAGCTTCGGATACGCAGTATTTT. It yields the protein CASSLVAGASDTQYF. The whole variable domain, remainder taken from reference TRBV11-3 and TRBJ2-3, is EAGVVQSPRYKIIEKKQPVAFWCNPISGHNTLYWYLQNLGQGPELLIRYENEEAVDDSQLPKDRFSAERLKGVDSTLKIQPAELGDSAVYLCASSLVAGASDTQYFGPGTRLTVL.

The CDR3 reads CASSVWANVLTF. In DNA form, the CDR3 reads TGTGCCAGCAGTGTCTGGGCCAACGTCCTGACTTTC. The rearrangement joins TRBV2 to TRBJ2-6; no clear D gene. Trimming stripped 4 bases from V and 5 bases from J, with 3 bases between. The CDR3 spans 12 residues. Germline V gene lookup returns CDR1 SNHLY and CDR2 FYNNEI.

The chain combines TRBV6-5 with TRBJ2-7; 7 bases align to TRBD1. Trimming at V came to 7 bases and at J to 2 bases, leaving 8 bases not matched to a gene. The CDR3 has 14 amino acids. CDR1 is MNHEY and CDR2 is SVGAGI in the germline V gene. CDR3 nucleotide sequence: TGTGCCAGCACGGATGACAGGGCCCCCTACGAGCAGTACTTC. As protein: CASTDDRAPYEQYF.

The sample holds one count of this clone. The rearrangement links TRBV9 to TRBJ2-2; 10 positions match TRBD2. The ends lost 3 bases at V and 7 bases at J; junction bases unmatched: 6. The germline CDR1 and CDR2 sequences are SGDLS and YYNGEE. This CDR3 contains 15 residues. The CDR3 protein is CASSGLAGVDGELFF. Written as DNA, the CDR3 is TGTGCCAGCAGCGGGCTAGCGGGAGTGGACGGGGAGCTGTTTTTT.